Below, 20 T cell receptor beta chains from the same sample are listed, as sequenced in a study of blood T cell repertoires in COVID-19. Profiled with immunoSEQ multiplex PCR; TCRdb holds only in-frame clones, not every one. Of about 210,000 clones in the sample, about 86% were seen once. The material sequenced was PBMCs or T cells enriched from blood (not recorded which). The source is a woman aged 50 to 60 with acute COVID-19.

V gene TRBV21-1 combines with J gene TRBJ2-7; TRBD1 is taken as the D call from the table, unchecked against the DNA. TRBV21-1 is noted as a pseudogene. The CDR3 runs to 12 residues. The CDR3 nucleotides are TGTGCCAGCAGCGCTTACAGGGGCGAGCAGTACTTC. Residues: CASSAYRGEQYF.

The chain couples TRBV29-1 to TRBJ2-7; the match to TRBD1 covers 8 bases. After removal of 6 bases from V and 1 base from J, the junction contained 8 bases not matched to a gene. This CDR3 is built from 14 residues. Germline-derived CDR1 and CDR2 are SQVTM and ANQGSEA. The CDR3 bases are TGCAGCGTATACCGGGACAGGAGTTCCTACGAGCAGTACTTC. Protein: CSVYRDRSSYEQYF.

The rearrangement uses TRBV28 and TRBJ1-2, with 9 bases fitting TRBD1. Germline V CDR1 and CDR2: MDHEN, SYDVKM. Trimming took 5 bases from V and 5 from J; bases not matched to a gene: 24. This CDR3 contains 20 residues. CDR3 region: CASSTRTNLGTGKLSYGYTF. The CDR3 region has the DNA TGTGCCAGCAGTACTCGCACAAATTTGGGGACAGGGAAGTTGTCTTATGGCTACACCTTC.

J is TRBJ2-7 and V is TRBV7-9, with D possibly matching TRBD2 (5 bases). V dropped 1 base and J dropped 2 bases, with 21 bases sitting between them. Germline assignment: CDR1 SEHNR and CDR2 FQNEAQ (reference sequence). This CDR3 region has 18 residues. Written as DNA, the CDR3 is TGTGCCAGCAGCTTAGGACCCCCGGGGAGCCCGCTTACCTACGAGCAGTACTTC. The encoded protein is CASSLGPPGSPLTYEQYF.

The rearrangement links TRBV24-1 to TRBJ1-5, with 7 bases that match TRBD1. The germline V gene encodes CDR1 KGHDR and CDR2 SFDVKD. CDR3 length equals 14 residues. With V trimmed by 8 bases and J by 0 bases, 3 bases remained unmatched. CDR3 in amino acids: CATIGTDSNQPQHF. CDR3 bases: TGTGCCACCATCGGGACAGATAGCAATCAGCCCCAGCATTTT.

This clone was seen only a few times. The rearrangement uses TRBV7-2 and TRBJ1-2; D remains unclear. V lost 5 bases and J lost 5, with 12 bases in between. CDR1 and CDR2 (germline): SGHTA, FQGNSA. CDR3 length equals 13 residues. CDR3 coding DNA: TGTGCCAGCAGCCCCATAGACTTGTATGGCTACACCTTC. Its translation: CASSPIDLYGYTF.

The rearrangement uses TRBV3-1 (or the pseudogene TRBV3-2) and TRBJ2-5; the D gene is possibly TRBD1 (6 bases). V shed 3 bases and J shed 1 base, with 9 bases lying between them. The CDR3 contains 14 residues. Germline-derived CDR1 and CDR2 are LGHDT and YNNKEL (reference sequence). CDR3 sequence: CASSHRGFQETQYF. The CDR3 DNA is TGTGCCAGCAGCCACAGGGGTTTCCAAGAGACCCAGTACTTC.

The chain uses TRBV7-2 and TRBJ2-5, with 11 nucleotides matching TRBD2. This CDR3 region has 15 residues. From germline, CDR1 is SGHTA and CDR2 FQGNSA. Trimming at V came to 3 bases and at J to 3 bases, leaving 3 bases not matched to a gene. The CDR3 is CASSFPTSGKETQYF. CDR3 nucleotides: TGTGCCAGCAGCTTCCCGACTAGCGGGAAAGAGACCCAGTACTTC.

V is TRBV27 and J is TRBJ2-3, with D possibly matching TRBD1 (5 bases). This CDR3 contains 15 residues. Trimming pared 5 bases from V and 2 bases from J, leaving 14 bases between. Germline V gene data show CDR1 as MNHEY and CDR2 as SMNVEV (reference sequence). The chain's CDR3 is CASSIVGHHTDTQYF. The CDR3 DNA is TGTGCCAGCAGTATCGTAGGACACCACACAGATACGCAGTATTTT.

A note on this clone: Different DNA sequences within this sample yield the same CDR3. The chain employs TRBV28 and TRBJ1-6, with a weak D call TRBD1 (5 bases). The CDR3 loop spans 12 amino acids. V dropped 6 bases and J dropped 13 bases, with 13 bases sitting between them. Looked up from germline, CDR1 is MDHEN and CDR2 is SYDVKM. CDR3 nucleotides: TGTGCCAGCAGGAATGGGGGGTCTCCCCTCCACTTT. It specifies CASRNGGSPLHF.

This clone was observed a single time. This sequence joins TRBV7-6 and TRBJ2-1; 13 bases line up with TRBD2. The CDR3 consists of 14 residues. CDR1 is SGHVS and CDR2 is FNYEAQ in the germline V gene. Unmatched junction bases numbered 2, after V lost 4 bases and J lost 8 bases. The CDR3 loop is CASSSGLAGDEQFF. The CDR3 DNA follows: TGTGCCAGCAGCTCCGGACTAGCGGGGGATGAGCAGTTCTTC.

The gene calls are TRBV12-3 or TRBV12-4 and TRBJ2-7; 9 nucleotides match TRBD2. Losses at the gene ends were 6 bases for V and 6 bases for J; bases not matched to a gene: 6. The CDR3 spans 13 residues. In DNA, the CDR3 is TGTGCCAGCAGCCCGGGACTAGCTGGCGAGCAGTACTTC. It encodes CASSPGLAGEQYF.

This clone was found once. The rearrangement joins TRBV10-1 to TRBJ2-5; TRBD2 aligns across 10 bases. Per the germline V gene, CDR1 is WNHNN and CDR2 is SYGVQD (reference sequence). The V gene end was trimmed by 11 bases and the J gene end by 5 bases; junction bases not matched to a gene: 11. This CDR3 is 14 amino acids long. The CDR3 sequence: CAVLAGVVSETQYF. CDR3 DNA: TGCGCCGTTCTAGCGGGAGTCGTTTCGGAGACCCAGTACTTC.

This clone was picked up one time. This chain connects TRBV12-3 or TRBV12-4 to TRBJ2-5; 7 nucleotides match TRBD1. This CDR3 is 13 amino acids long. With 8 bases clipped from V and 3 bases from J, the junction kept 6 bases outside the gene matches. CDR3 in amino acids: CASVDTGEETQYF. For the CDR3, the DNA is TGTGCCAGCGTTGATACAGGGGAAGAGACCCAGTACTTC.

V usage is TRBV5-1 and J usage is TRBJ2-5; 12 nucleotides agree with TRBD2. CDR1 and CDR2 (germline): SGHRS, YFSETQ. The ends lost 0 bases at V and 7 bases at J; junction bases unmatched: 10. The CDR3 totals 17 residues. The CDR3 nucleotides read TGCGCCAGCAGCTTGGGTGGACTAGCGGGGAGCAAGGGGACCCAGTACTTC. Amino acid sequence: CASSLGGLAGSKGTQYF.

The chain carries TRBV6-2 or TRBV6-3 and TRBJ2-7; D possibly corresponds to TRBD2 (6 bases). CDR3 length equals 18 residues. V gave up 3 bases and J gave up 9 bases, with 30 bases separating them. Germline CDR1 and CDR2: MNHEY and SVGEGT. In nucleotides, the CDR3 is TGTGCCAGCAGTTATTTATCGGGCATCCCGGGCAGGGAGGAGATGCAGTACTTC. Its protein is CASSYLSGIPGREEMQYF.

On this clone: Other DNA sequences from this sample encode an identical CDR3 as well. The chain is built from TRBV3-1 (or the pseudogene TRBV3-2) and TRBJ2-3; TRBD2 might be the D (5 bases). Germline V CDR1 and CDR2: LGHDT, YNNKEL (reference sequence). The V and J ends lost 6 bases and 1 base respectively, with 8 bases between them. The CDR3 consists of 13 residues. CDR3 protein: CASRPRGTDTQYF. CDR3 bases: TGTGCCAGCAGACCGAGGGGCACAGATACGCAGTATTTT.

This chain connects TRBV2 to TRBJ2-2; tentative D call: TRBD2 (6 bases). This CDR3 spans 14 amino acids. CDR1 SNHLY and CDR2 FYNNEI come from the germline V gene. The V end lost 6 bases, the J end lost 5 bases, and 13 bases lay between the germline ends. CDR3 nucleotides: TGTGCCAGCAGCGTGGCAGGGAGGACCGGGGAGCTGTTTTTT. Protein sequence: CASSVAGRTGELFF.

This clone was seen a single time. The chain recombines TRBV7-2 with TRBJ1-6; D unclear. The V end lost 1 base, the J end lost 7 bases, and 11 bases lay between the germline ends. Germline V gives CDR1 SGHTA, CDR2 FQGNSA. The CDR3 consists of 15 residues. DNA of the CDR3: TGTGCCAGCAGCTTAGATTCACTGGTAAATTCACCCCTCCACTTT. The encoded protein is CASSLDSLVNSPLHF.

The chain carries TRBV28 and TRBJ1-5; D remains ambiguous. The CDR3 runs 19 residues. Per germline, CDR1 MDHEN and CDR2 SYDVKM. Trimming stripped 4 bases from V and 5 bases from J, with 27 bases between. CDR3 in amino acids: CASSSLFLGHTELYQPQHF. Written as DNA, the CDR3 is TGTGCCAGCAGTTCTCTATTTCTAGGCCACACCGAACTTTATCAGCCCCAGCATTTT. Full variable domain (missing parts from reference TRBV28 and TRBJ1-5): DVKVTQSSRYLVKRTGEKVFLECVQDMDHENMFWYRQDPGLGLRLIYFSYDVKMKEKGDIPEGYSVSREKKERFSLILESASTNQTSMYLCASSSLFLGHTELYQPQHFGDGTRLSIL.